This T cell receptor beta chain was identified during a study of T-cell reconstitution after alpha-beta-depleted transplantation in children. Germline V CDR1 and CDR2: KGHDR, SFDVKD. The ends were cut back, 3 bases at V and 4 bases at J, with 15 bases in the middle. The CDR3 sequence is 16 residues long. On this clonotype itself: As yet, its antigen is unknown.

A library of TCRbeta sequences, prepared with unique molecular identifiers, was generated. TCRdb called the PCR reads again in MiXCR, with one record for every CDR3 protein. The table records about 420,000 distinct CDR3 sequences, around 16% of them present only once. Whole-study findings and limits: Several patients had high TCRbeta diversity at day 60; it came from surviving recipient T cells and thymic progenitors. About two months after transplant, alpha-beta T cells reportedly came from several hundred expanded graft clones. T-cell numbers and diversity one year post-transplant derived largely from freshly generated T cells.

Sequencing was performed on PBMCs, mostly from graft donor cells, taken 360 days after TCRalphabeta/CD19-depleted stem cell transplant. The receptor comes from a boy in the first two years of life who had a stem cell transplant for Wiskott-Aldrich syndrome, so the T cells may come from the graft donor. The chain couples TRBV24-1 to TRBJ2-1; the D call may be TRBD1 or TRBD2 (7 bases each). CDR3 nucleotides: TGTGCCACCAGTGATCAGGGGGGGGGCCGGTACAATGAGCAGTTCTTC. Residues: CATSDQGGGRYNEQFF.